This T cell receptor beta chain was documented in a study of response to subunit inactivated influenza vaccine. TCRdb called the RT-PCR reads again in MiXCR, with one record for every CDR3 protein. This table holds 200,000 to 300,000 distinct CDR3 sequences, 9.5% to 15% found once. Of note for this clonotype: Its antigen is unidentified.

This CDR3 contains 11 residues. Trimming took 6 bases from V and 6 from J, leaving 6 bases between them. CDR1 is MNHEY, CDR2 SVGEGT, per germline. Overall study findings and caveats: T cells newly recruited by each seasonal influenza vaccination are few, the authors suggested.

This specimen consisted of non-naive T cells sorted from PBMCs, obtained approximately 15 days before vaccination. The TCR originated in a man aged 50 to 60 who received an inactivated influenza vaccine. The V and J genes are TRBV6-2 or TRBV6-3 and TRBJ2-1; D may be TRBD1 (6 bases). The CDR3 is CASRTGNEQFF. DNA of the CDR3: TGTGCCAGCAGGACAGGCAATGAGCAGTTCTTC.